This T cell receptor (beta chain) was sequenced in a study of cytomegalovirus exposure and HLA in healthy donors. Study at large: Among about 190 million T cells, an earlier analysis found about 100 million unique TCR beta sequences. Overall study results and limits: In a later analysis, a missense DCLRE1C variant was linked to TCR beta V- and J-gene trimming. No immune exposure information besides CMV serostatus was available.

The table lists this clone with a few counts. Its antigen is unidentified. It was with 60 Vbeta and 13 Jbeta primers that the PCR ran. Measured with immunoSEQ multiplex PCR; TCRdb has only the in-frame clones, and not every one. The table shows approximately 150,000 clones, with about four fifths occurring only once. Between the trimmed V and J ends, which lost 5 bases and 8 bases, there was a span of 15 bases. Germline-derived CDR1 and CDR2 are MNHEY and SVGAGI. CDR3 length: 13 residues. Donors showed nominal health when sampled, although they likely had unrecorded immune exposures. The specimen sequenced was PBMCs. This receptor was obtained from a man aged 25 to 40 in good health and CMV-seronegative. The rearrangement uses TRBV6-5 and TRBJ1-2, with D possibly being TRBD1 (5 bases). The CDR3 here is CASSELQGIGYTF. CDR3 coding DNA: TGTGCCAGCAGTGAACTGCAGGGTATAGGCTACACCTTC.